A single sample is the source of the 20 T cell receptor beta chains below, sequenced in a study of blood T cell repertoires in COVID-19. The protocol was immunoSEQ multiplex PCR, while the TCRdb copy is restricted to in-frame clones and leaves out a portion. The data show 150,000 or so clones, roughly nine tenths seen once. Material for sequencing was peripheral blood. The receptors here all came from a man aged 18 to 30 with acute or convalescent COVID-19.

This rearrangement joins TRBV5-4 to TRBJ1-6, with 12 bases aligning to TRBD1. This CDR3 comprises 15 residues. Germline loops: CDR1 SGHNT, CDR2 YYREEE (reference sequence). Losses at the gene ends were 6 bases for V and 5 bases for J; bases not matched to a gene: 3. The CDR3 is CASTRDRGHNSPLHF. The CDR3 region has the DNA TGTGCCAGCACCCGGGACAGGGGGCATAATTCACCCCTCCACTTT.

This clone was counted a single time. The chain employs TRBV4-2 and TRBJ2-7; D gene uncertain. This CDR3 is 16 amino acids long. Germline-derived CDR1 and CDR2 are LGHNA and YNFKEQ. The ends were cut back, 1 base at V and 2 bases at J, with 15 bases in the middle. In nucleotides, the CDR3 is TGTGCCAGCAGCCAAGCTCGCGCAGGCACCACCTACGAGCAGTACTTC. Its translation: CASSQARAGTTYEQYF.

V and J are TRBV29-1 and TRBJ1-5, with D tentatively TRBD1 (5 bases). The CDR3 covers 12 residues. Germline V CDR1 and CDR2: SQVTM, ANQGSEA. V was trimmed by 4 bases and J by 7 bases, leaving 11 bases between them. The CDR3 region has the DNA TGCAGCGTTGGGGGGGGTGGGCAGCCCCAGCATTTT. Translation gives CSVGGGGQPQHF. Drawing the rest from reference TRBV29-1 and TRBJ1-5, the complete variable domain is SAVISQKPSRDICQRGTSLTIQCQVDSQVTMMFWYRQQPGQSLTLIATANQGSEATYESGFVIDKFPISRPNLTFSTLTVSNMSPEDSSIYLCSVGGGGQPQHFGDGTRLSIL.

The chain is built from TRBV5-4 and TRBJ2-7; 9 bases line up with TRBD1. Germline CDR1 and CDR2: SGHNT and YYREEE (reference sequence). This CDR3 is built from 15 residues. The V segment lost 4 bases and the J segment 6 bases; nucleotides outside the gene matches: 11. The CDR3 spells CASSSTGTGTFEQYF. The CDR3 DNA sequence: TGTGCCAGCAGCAGCACCGGGACAGGGACATTCGAGCAGTACTTC.

This chain joins TRBV19 and TRBJ2-7; D is unresolved. The V gene lost 5 bases and the J gene lost 1 base, with 9 bases spanning the gap. CDR3 length: 13 residues. Germline V gene sequence: CDR1 LNHDA, CDR2 SQIVND (reference sequence). The CDR3 bases are TGTGCCAGTAGTGCAGTCAGTTCCTACGAGCAGTACTTC. This codes for CASSAVSSYEQYF.

V is TRBV5-8 and J is TRBJ1-5; D call uncertain. CDR1 and CDR2 from the germline V gene are SGHTS and YDEGEE. The CDR3 contains 15 residues. Trimming stripped 2 bases from V and 3 bases from J, with 12 bases between. The CDR3 loop is CASSLLLEDNQPQHF. In nucleotides, the CDR3 is TGTGCCAGCAGCTTATTACTCGAGGACAATCAGCCCCAGCATTTT.

DNA for the CDR3: TGTGCCAGCAGTTACCAAACTAGCACAGATACGCAGTATTTT. Residues: CASSYQTSTDTQYF. The gene calls are TRBV6-6 and TRBJ2-3; D is unresolved. Trimming left V 2 bases short and J 0 bases short, with 6 bases between. From germline, CDR1 is MNHNY and CDR2 SVGAGI (reference sequence). The CDR3 sequence is 14 residues long.

The V gene is TRBV11-2, the J gene TRBJ1-1; D not resolved. Germline assignment: CDR1 SGHAT and CDR2 FQNNGV. The CDR3 runs to 13 residues. Deletions cut 1 base from V and 1 base from J, with 4 bases between. The CDR3 DNA sequence: TGTGCCAGCAGCTTAGGAGAGAACACTGAAGCTTTCTTT. Translating it yields CASSLGENTEAFF.

This sequence joins TRBV5-1 and TRBJ1-4; 8 bases map to TRBD1. The CDR3 contains 17 residues. Germline V gene lookup returns CDR1 SGHRS and CDR2 YFSETQ. The ends lost 0 bases at V and 4 bases at J; junction bases unmatched: 8. CDR3 nucleotide sequence: TGCGCCAGCAGCTTGGCCGAGACAGGGGTGATTAATGAAAAACTGTTTTTT. Its translation is CASSLAETGVINEKLFF.

This sequence joins TRBV5-8 and TRBJ1-1; 8 nucleotides line up with TRBD1. CDR1 is SGHTS and CDR2 is YDEGEE in the germline V gene. CDR3 length equals 14 residues. The junction had 5 bases not matched to a gene; V was cut back by 3 bases and J by 4 bases. The CDR3 DNA reads TGTGCCAGCAGCTCAGGGGGCTGGCGCACTGAAGCTTTCTTT. Its protein product is CASSSGGWRTEAFF.

V usage is TRBV5-1 and J usage is TRBJ1-3; tentative D call: TRBD1 (5 bases). V lost 2 bases to trimming and J lost 0 bases, with 9 bases between them. The CDR3 runs to 15 residues. The V gene's germline CDR1 is SGHRS and CDR2 YFSETQ. The CDR3 here is CASSFQGGSGNTIYF. DNA for the CDR3: TGCGCCAGCAGCTTTCAGGGAGGCTCTGGAAACACCATATATTTT.

This sequence joins TRBV6-5 and TRBJ1-2; the match to TRBD1 covers 9 bases. The CDR3 consists of 14 residues. The germline V gene has CDR1 MNHEY and CDR2 SVGAGI. After removal of 6 bases from V and 8 bases from J, the junction contained 10 bases not matched to a gene. The CDR3 is CASSRTGVERGYTF. DNA for the CDR3: TGTGCCAGCAGCAGGACAGGGGTAGAGAGAGGCTACACCTTC.

The chain combines TRBV6-5 with TRBJ1-1; 8 positions match TRBD1. The trim removed 5 bases at V and 3 bases at J, leaving 8 bases unmatched. The CDR3 runs to 15 residues. In germline, CDR1 is MNHEY, CDR2 SVGAGI. Written as DNA, the CDR3 is TGTGCCAGCAGTAAGATGACAGGGGCTGACACTGAAGCTTTCTTT. Amino acid sequence: CASSKMTGADTEAFF.

The J gene is TRBJ1-6, the V gene TRBV5-1; TRBD1 agrees at 12 bases. This CDR3 is 16 amino acids long. The germline gives CDR1 SGHRS, CDR2 YFSETQ. The V segment lost 4 bases and the J segment 10 bases; nucleotides outside the gene matches: 9. The CDR3 region is CASSTGQGATESPLHF. The CDR3 region has the DNA TGCGCCAGCAGCACGGGACAGGGGGCGACGGAGTCACCCCTCCACTTT.

This chain uses TRBV6-1 with TRBJ2-7, with D tentatively TRBD1 (7 bases). The CDR3 is 17 amino acids. V was pared by 2 bases and J by 3 bases, with 20 bases between. Germline V gene lookup returns CDR1 MNHNS and CDR2 SASEGT. CDR3 nucleotide sequence: TGTGCCAGCAGTGAACCCCCTGGAGGGGGCACAAGCTACGAGCAGTACTTC. Translation gives CASSEPPGGGTSYEQYF.

The chain employs TRBV6-1 and TRBJ2-5, with a possible D match to TRBD2 (5 bases). V lost 3 bases and J lost 5, with 13 bases in between. The CDR3 totals 14 residues. Looked up from germline, CDR1 is MNHNS and CDR2 is SASEGT. The CDR3 reads CASSEVRARETQYF. CDR3 coding DNA: TGTGCCAGCAGTGAGGTGAGGGCGCGGGAGACCCAGTACTTC.

V usage is TRBV18 and J usage is TRBJ1-5; TRBD1 matches at 8 bases. Germline CDR1 reads KGHSH; CDR2 reads LQKENI. The CDR3 totals 15 residues. Trimming at V came to 5 bases and at J to 0 bases, leaving 3 bases not matched to a gene. CDR3 sequence: CASSTDRVSNQPQHF. DNA for the CDR3: TGTGCCAGCTCAACGGACAGGGTTAGCAATCAGCCCCAGCATTTT.

The chain carries TRBV24-1 and TRBJ2-1; TRBD2 matches at 11 bases. The V segment lost 3 bases and the J segment 7 bases; nucleotides outside the gene matches: 16. The CDR3 sequence is 19 residues long. Germline assignment: CDR1 KGHDR and CDR2 SFDVKD. CDR3 in DNA: TGTGCCACCAGTGATGATGCCGTTTTAGCGGGGGGGCTCAGTAATGAGCAGTTCTTC. This codes for CATSDDAVLAGGLSNEQFF.

A note on this clone: The sample contains more than one DNA sequence encoding this CDR3. V usage is TRBV5-1 and J usage is TRBJ2-5; TRBD1 might be the D (5 bases). Trimming took 3 bases from V and 3 from J, leaving 9 bases between them. CDR1 and CDR2 (germline): SGHRS, YFSETQ. The CDR3 runs to 13 residues. As DNA, the CDR3 is TGCGCCAGCAGCTCCACAGGCGAAGAGACCCAGTACTTC. This encodes CASSSTGEETQYF.

This clone has only one observation. The chain carries TRBV7-2 and TRBJ1-1; no reliable D call. Looked up from germline, CDR1 is SGHTA and CDR2 is FQGNSA. The CDR3 loop spans 13 amino acids. The ends were cut back, 1 base at V and 6 bases at J, with 9 bases in the middle. For the CDR3, the DNA is TGTGCCAGCAGCTTAGTTTTCAGCGCTGAAGCTTTCTTT. Translation gives CASSLVFSAEAFF.